This TCR beta chain comes out of a study of blood T cells in healthy people across ages. Turning to the study itself: Every two T cells gave about one barcoded beta molecule via template switching.

The CDR3 runs 15 residues. Germline CDR1 KGHSH, CDR2 LQKENI. V lost 3 bases, J lost 6 bases, and 8 bases stayed unmatched. A sample-barcoded 5' primer and a J-beta primer mix were used in a second PCR of roughly 7 to 11 cycles. TCRdb re-called the 5' RACE reads through MiXCR, storing one row per CDR3 protein. The sample comprises around 1,600,000 distinct CDR3 sequences, roughly two fifths of which are singletons, and more than 4% rests with the top ten. What was sequenced was blood. The V call is TRBV18, the J call TRBJ2-5; the match to TRBD1 covers 9 bases. This clonotype was obtained from a woman between 18 and 30 years old in good health. CDR3 protein: CASSPATGGGKTQYF. CDR3 nucleotide sequence: TGTGCCAGCTCACCTGCCACAGGGGGCGGAAAGACCCAGTACTTC.